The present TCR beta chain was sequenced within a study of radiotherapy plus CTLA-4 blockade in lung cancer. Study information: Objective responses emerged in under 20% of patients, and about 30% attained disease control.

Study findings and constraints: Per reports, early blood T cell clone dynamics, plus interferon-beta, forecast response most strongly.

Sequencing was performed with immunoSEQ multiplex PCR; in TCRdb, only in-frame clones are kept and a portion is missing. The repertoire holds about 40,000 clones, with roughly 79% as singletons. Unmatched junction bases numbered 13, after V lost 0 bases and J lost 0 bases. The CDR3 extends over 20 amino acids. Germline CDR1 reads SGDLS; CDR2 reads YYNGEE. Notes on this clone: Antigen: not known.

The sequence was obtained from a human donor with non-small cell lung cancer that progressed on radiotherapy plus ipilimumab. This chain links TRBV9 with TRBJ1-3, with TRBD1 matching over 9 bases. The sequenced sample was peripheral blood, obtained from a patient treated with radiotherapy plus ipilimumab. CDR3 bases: TGTGCCAGCAGCGTAGTAGCCGGGACAGGGATCTTGGGCTCTGGAAACACCATATATTTT. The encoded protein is CASSVVAGTGILGSGNTIYF.